This T cell receptor beta chain was captured in a study of shared clonotypes between healthy human individuals. The overall study: Those who served as donors were a couple of women and a few men between the ages of 18 and 49.

Sequenced by immunoSEQ multiplex PCR; TCRdb stores in-frame clones only, minus some. In the table there are over 400,000 clones, more than 95% of which are singletons. The TCR comes from a woman aged 25 to 39 in good health. Input material: naive CD4+ T cells sorted from blood. Subset given: CD45RA+ positively selected.

The CDR3 here is CASSPGGTEAFF. Here the CDR3 DNA reads TGTGCCAGCAGTCCTGGGGGGACTGAAGCTTTCTTT. The chain joins TRBV27 to TRBJ1-1, with D maybe TRBD1 (5 bases). The CDR3 sequence is 12 residues long. Germline V lookup: CDR1 MNHEY, CDR2 SMNVEV (reference sequence). V was trimmed by 5 bases and J by 5 bases, leaving 9 bases between them.